The entry below gives a single T cell receptor (beta chain) sequence along with its context. Antigen unknown. The protocol was immunoSEQ multiplex PCR, while the TCRdb copy is restricted to in-frame clones and leaves out a portion. This table holds 90,000 to 150,000 clones, approximately 90% found once. These data belong to a study of T cell responses to AZD1222 COVID-19 vaccine. General observations from the study: A mostly white British donor set with more females was recruited, and clonal diversity was possibly underestimated. Unmutated variant regions are reportedly targeted by nearly half of spike-specific TCRs.

CDR3 length equals 13 residues. The V end was cut by 3 bases, the J end by 2 bases, with 8 bases between. Germline V CDR1 and CDR2: MDHEN, SYDVKM. The sequencing here drew on peripheral blood, taken 28 days after the second AZD1222 dose. The source of this sequence is an adult who received the AZD1222 COVID-19 vaccine. This chain joins TRBV28 and TRBJ2-7; maybe TRBD2 (6 bases). The CDR3 protein is CASSLAGTYEQYF. The CDR3 DNA follows: TGTGCCAGCAGTTTGGCGGGGACCTACGAGCAGTACTTC.